Only one count was recorded for the clone carrying this T cell receptor beta chain. There are 13 residues in the CDR3. Losses at the gene ends were 4 bases for V and 8 bases for J; bases not matched to a gene: 5. In germline, CDR1 is SGHRS, CDR2 YFSETQ. TCRdb's table, derived via immunoSEQ multiplex PCR, lists solely in-frame clones and lacks some. The table records roughly 150,000 clones, under 90% of them present only once. This specimen comes from a study of blood T cell repertoires in COVID-19. The genes are TRBV5-1 and TRBJ1-4, with TRBD1 matching 7 bases. This receptor was taken from a man aged 55 to 70 who had recovered from COVID-19. The specimen sequenced was PBMCs or T cells enriched from blood (not recorded which). Written as DNA, the CDR3 is TGCGCCAGCAGCCCAGACAGGGTGGAAAAACTGTTTTTT. Residues: CASSPDRVEKLFF.